This TCR beta chain was sequenced in a study of T cells in Graves' hyperthyroidism and ophthalmopathy. Using RNA transcripts as the source, TCR beta CDR3 regions were amplified. An initial round of RT-PCR targeting the TCR CDR3 relied on the HTBI primer set. TCRdb fed the multiplex PCR reads into MiXCR, producing one record per CDR3 protein. The sample yields over 350,000 distinct CDR3 sequences, about an eighth seen once. The sample holds many counts of this clonotype. Orbital computed tomography, thyroid ultrasound, serum thyroxine and TRAb, and clinical symptoms together informed the diagnoses. Germline V gives CDR1 GTSNPN, CDR2 SVGIG (reference sequence). There are 12 residues in the CDR3. Trimming cost V 5 bases and J 2 bases, with 8 bases left between them.

The TCR originated in a man aged 50-60 years with Graves' ophthalmopathy. The rearrangement joins TRBV30 to TRBJ2-3; weak D call: TRBD1 (5 bases). The material sequenced was blood. The CDR3 loop is CAWDRVTDTQYF. The CDR3 DNA reads as TGTGCCTGGGACAGAGTCACAGATACGCAGTATTTT.